This is a list of T cell receptor beta chains from one sample in a study of blood T cells in healthy people across ages. TCRdb itself ran the 5' RACE reads through MiXCR, one entry per CDR3 protein. The sample holds 1.5 million to 2 million distinct CDR3 sequences; about 28% are singletons and the top ten take 7% to 9%. Input material: blood. Receptors were obtained from a woman aged 30 to 39 in good health. Both conserved end residues are part of each CDR3. The D gene is left open where the match is weak. Part of the rows lack a size; the others show once, few, many or a class for expanded clones.

>TRBJ1-2|14|few|-|TRBV5-6
TGTGCCAGCAGCTTAAATGGTTTCAACTATGGCTACACCTTC
CASSLNGFNYGYTF
>TRBJ2-3|16|-|-|TRBV7-2
TGTGCCAGCAGCGCCCAGGGCCGCGGGGGCACAGATACGCAGTATTTT
CASSAQGRGGTDTQYF
>TRBJ1-2|12|few|-|TRBV20-1
TGCAGCCCCCGGGACACCCCCTATGGCTACACCTTC
CSPRDTPYGYTF
>TRBJ1-1|14|-|-|TRBV5-1
TGCGCCAGCAGCAAAACAGGAATTGAGACTGAAGCTTTCTTT
CASSKTGIETEAFF
>TRBJ2-3|17|-|TRBD2|TRBV20-1
TGCAGTGCCGACGGAAAGACTAGCGGGAGTGCGGGGGATACGCAGTATTTT
CSADGKTSGSAGDTQYF
>TRBJ2-3|14|-|TRBD2|TRBV10-3
TGTGCCATCAGTGACCGGGGGGGCACAGATACGCAGTATTTT
CAISDRGGTDTQYF
>TRBJ2-3|13|once|-|TRBV24-1
TGTGCCACCAGTGCCGACCGACCGGGACAAAGGTATTTT
CATSADRPGQRYF
>TRBJ2-3|17|few|TRBD2|TRBV9
TGTGCCAGCAGCGTAGAGGAAGCGGGAGCGTTCACAGATACGCAGTATTTT
CASSVEEAGAFTDTQYF
>TRBJ2-3|14|many|TRBD2|TRBV29-1
TGCAGCGTTGGTTTCACTAGCGACACAGATACGCAGTATTTT
CSVGFTSDTDTQYF
>TRBJ2-1|14|few|-|TRBV29-1
TGCAGCGTTGAACCTAAAACCAGGACCAATGAGCAGTTCTTC
CSVEPKTRTNEQFF
>TRBJ2-7|12|many|TRBD1|TRBV20-1
TGCAGTGCTAGCGGACAGGGCTACGAGCAGTACTTC
CSASGQGYEQYF
>TRBJ2-7|13|-|-|TRBV5-6
TGTGCCAGCACCTGGTCGATTTCCTACGAGCAGTACTTC
CASTWSISYEQYF